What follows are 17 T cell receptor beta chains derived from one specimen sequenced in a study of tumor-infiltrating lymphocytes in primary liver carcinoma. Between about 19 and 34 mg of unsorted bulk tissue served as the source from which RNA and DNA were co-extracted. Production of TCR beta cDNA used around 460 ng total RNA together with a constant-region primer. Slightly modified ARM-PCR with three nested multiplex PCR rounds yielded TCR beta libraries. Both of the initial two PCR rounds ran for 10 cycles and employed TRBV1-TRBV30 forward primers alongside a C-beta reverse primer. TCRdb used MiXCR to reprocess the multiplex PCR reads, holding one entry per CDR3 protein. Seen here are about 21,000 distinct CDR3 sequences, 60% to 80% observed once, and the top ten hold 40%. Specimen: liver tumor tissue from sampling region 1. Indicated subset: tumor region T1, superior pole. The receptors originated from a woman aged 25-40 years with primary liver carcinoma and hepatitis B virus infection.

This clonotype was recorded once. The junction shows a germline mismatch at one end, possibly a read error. CDR3 sequence reads: CANSSTLDGGGQIEQYF. As DNA, the CDR3 is TGTGCCAACAGTTCCACATTAGACGGGGGAGGCCAGATAGAGCAGTATTTT. This rearrangement joins TRBV6-6 to TRBJ2-3; D may be TRBD2 (6 bases). Germline V CDR1 and CDR2: MNHNY, SVGAGI (reference sequence). The CDR3 is 17 amino acids.

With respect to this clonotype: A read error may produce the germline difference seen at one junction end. DNA for the CDR3: TGCGCCGGCAGCCAAGATGCGGGAAGCTCCTACAATGAAAAGTTCTTC. Its protein is CAGSQDAGSSYNEKFF. V usage is TRBV4-3 and J usage is TRBJ2-1; possible D gene TRBD2, 6 bases. Germline V gene lookup returns CDR1 LGHNA and CDR2 YSLEER. The CDR3 is 16 residues long.

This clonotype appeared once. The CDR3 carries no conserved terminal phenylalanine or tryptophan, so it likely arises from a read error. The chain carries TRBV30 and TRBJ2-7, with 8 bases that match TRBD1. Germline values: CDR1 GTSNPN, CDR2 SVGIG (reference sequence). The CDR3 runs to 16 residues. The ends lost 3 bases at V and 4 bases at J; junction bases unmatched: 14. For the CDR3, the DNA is TGTGCCTGGAGGCCCACCGGACAGGGTTATCCATACGAGCAGTACTTG. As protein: CAWRPTGQGYPYEQYL.

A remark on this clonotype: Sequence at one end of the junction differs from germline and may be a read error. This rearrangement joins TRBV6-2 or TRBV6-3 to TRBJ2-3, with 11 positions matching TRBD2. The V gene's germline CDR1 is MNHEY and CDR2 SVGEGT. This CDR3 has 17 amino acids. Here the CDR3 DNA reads TGTACCAGCAGTTGCTCGAGGACTAGCGGGCGTACAGATACGCAGTATTTT. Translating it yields CTSSCSRTSGRTDTQYF.

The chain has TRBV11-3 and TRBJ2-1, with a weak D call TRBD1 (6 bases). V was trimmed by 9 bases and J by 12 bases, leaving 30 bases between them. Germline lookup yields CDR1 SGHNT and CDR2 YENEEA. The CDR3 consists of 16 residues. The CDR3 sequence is CASSSRGHGFLDGQFF. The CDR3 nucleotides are TGTGCCAGTAGTTCAAGGGGACACGGCTTCTTGGATGGGCAGTTCTTC.

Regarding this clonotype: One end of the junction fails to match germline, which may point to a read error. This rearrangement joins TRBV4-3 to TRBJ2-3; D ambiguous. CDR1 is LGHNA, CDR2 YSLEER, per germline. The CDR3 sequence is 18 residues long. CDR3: CASSQSVWLGDPDNTQYF. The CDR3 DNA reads TGCGCCAGTAGCCAGTCGGTCTGGCTCGGTGATCCCGATAATACGCAGTATTTT.

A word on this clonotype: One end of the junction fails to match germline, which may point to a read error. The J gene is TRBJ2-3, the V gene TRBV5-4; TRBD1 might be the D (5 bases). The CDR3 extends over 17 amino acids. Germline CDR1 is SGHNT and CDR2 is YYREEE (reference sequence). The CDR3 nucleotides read TGTGCCAGCAGCGTAGACGGACACCCTCCACCCCCAGGTACGCGGTATTTT. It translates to CASSVDGHPPPPGTRYF.

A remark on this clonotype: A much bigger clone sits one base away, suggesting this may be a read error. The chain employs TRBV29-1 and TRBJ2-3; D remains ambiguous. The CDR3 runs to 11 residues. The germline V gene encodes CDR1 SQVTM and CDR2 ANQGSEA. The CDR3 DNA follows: TGCGGCGTTGAAGATCAAGGTACGCAGTATTTT. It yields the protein CGVEDQGTQYF.

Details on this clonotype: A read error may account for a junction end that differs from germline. The CDR3 DNA is TGTGCCATCAGTCCGATGGCGACCCGAGATGAACAGTTCTTC. Its translation: CAISPMATRDEQFF. V usage is TRBV10-3 and J usage is TRBJ2-1; D ambiguous. The length of the CDR3 is 14 residues. The germline V gene encodes CDR1 ENHRY and CDR2 SYGVKD.

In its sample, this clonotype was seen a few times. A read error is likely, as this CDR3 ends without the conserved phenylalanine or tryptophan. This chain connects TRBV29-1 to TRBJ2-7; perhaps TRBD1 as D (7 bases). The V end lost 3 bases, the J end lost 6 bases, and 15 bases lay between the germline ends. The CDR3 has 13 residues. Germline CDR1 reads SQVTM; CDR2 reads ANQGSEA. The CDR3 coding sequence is TGCAGCGTTGAGGAGGGGGCGCCCTCCGAGCAGTACTTA. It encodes CSVEEGAPSEQYL.

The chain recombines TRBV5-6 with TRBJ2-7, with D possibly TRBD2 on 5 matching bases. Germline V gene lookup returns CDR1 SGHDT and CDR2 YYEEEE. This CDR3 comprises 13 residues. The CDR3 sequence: CASCLRRGLSQYF. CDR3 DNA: TGTGCTAGCTGCTTACGGAGAGGGCTATCGCAGTACTTC.

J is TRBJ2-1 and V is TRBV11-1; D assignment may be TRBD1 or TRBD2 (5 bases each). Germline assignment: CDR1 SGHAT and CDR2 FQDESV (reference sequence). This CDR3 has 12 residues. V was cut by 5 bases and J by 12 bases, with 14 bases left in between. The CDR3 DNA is TGTGCCAGCAGCGTGAAGGGACGGGGGCAGTTCTTC. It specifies CASSVKGRGQFF.

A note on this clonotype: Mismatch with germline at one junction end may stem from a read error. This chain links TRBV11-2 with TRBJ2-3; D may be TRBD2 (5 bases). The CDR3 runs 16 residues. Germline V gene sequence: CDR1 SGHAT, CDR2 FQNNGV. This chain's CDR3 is CAGSRTREGRVDTQYF. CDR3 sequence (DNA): TGTGCCGGCAGCCGGACGCGAGAGGGAAGGGTAGATACGCAGTATTTT.

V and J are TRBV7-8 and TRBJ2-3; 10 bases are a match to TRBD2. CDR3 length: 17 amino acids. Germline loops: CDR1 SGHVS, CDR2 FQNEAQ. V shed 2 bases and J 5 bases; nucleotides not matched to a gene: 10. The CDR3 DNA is TGTGCCAGCAGCTTACAAGAGGCTAGCGGGAGTATAGATACGCAGTATTTT. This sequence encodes CASSLQEASGSIDTQYF.

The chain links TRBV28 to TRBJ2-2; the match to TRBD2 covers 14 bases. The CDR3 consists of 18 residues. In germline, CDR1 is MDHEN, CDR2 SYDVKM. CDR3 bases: TGTTCCGGCAGTCACCGGACTAGCGGGAGGTTTAACGCCGTGGAGCTGTTTTTT. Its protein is CSGSHRTSGRFNAVELFF.

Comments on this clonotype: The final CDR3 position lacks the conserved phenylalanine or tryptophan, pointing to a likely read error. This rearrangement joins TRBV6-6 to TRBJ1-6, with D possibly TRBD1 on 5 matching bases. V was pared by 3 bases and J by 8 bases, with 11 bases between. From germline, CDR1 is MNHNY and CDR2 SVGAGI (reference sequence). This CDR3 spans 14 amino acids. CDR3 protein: CASSYTGMDSPLHI. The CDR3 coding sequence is TGTGCCAGCAGTTATACAGGAATGGATTCACCCCTCCACATT.

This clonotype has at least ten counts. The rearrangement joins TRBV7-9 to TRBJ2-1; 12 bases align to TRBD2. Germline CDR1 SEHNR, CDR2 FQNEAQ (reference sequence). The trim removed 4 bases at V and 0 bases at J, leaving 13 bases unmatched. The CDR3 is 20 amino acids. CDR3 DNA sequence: TGTGCCAGCAGCTCGGGGCTTTGGACTAGCGGGAAGAGCTCCTACAATGAGCAGTTCTTC. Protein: CASSSGLWTSGKSSYNEQFF.